This T cell receptor (beta chain) was captured by sequencing in a study of response to subunit inactivated influenza vaccine. TCRdb fed the RT-PCR reads into MiXCR, producing one record per CDR3 protein. The sample consists of some 480,000 distinct CDR3 sequences, roughly 9.8% of them appearing once. This clonotype was picked up many times. The CDR3 covers 14 residues. Trimming stripped 5 bases from V and 0 bases from J, with 11 bases between. V gene TRBV12-3 or TRBV12-4 combines with J gene TRBJ2-7; D gene uncertain. The clonotype originates from a man aged 45 to 65 who received an inactivated influenza vaccine. Material: PBMCs from blood, obtained about 40 days after vaccination. The CDR3 DNA reads TGTGCCAGCAGTCGACCACGCGTCTCCTACGAGCAGTACTTC. The encoded protein is CASSRPRVSYEQYF.